What follows are 13 T cell receptor beta chains derived from one specimen sequenced in a study of vaccination and CD4 T cells after COVID-19. The Oncomine TCR Beta short-read assay was applied to DNA of cultured CD4+ T cells. In TCRdb, the PCR reads were re-called with MiXCR into one record per CDR3 protein. Found here are about 19,000 distinct CDR3 sequences, over 45% of them singletons; the top ten hold under 4.5%. Indicated treatment: roughly ten-day PBMC culture with coronavirus spike peptide pools or control peptides (ViraFEST assay). No antigen has been identified for these receptors. The source material was CD4+ T cells from blood, cultured in vitro. These receptors were obtained from a human donor who had recovered from COVID-19.

This clonotype was found once. The V and J genes are TRBV6-1 and TRBJ1-5; 11 bases agree with TRBD1. The germline V gene has CDR1 MNHNS and CDR2 SASEGT. The CDR3 is made up of 15 amino acids. The V and J ends lost 6 bases and 6 bases, in that order; junction bases with no gene match: 7. The CDR3 is CASRPDRGHGQPQHF. In DNA form, the CDR3 reads TGTGCCAGCAGACCGGACAGGGGGCACGGTCAGCCCCAGCATTTT.

This chain connects TRBV30 to TRBJ1-6; 8 nucleotides line up with TRBD1. There are 14 residues in the CDR3. After removal of 3 bases from V and 12 bases from J, the junction contained 10 bases not matched to a gene. CDR1 and CDR2 from the germline V gene are GTSNPN and SVGIG (reference sequence). CDR3 DNA sequence: TGTGCCTGGAGGGAAGGGACAGGCCGTCGACCCCTCCACTTT. Amino acid sequence: CAWREGTGRRPLHF.

The V call is TRBV18, the J call TRBJ2-2; unclear D gene. Trimming removed 4 bases from V and 5 bases from J, with 11 bases in between. This CDR3 is built from 14 residues. Germline CDR1 reads KGHSH; CDR2 reads LQKENI. DNA of the CDR3: TGTGCCAGCTCACGATTAGCTGGTACCGGGGAGCTGTTTTTT. Translated: CASSRLAGTGELFF.

The chain employs TRBV28 and TRBJ1-4; D not certain. Trimming shortened V by 8 bases and J by 5 bases, and 21 bases separated the two germline ends. The CDR3 length is 16 residues. Germline lookup yields CDR1 MDHEN and CDR2 SYDVKM. The CDR3 DNA is TGTGCCAGCCGATTAAACCCGGGGAGGGTAAATGAAAAACTGTTTTTT. This translates into CASRLNPGRVNEKLFF.

The table lists this clonotype with a few counts. The chain carries TRBV6-2 or TRBV6-3 and TRBJ2-7; D perhaps matches TRBD1 (6 bases). This CDR3 spans 15 amino acids. In germline, CDR1 is MNHEY, CDR2 SVGEGT. The ends were cut back, 2 bases at V and 0 bases at J, with 11 bases in the middle. Here the CDR3 DNA reads TGTGCCAGCAGTTACGGGGACACCATCTCCTACGAGCAGTACTTC. As protein: CASSYGDTISYEQYF.

This chain joins TRBV5-6 and TRBJ1-5; the D is unclear. Germline V gene data show CDR1 as SGHDT and CDR2 as YYEEEE. V was cut by 0 bases and J by 5 bases, with 6 bases left in between. The CDR3 runs 13 residues. CDR3 nucleotide sequence: TGTGCCAGCAGCTTGGCAGGCGATCAGCCCCAGCATTTT. Translated, it gives CASSLAGDQPQHF.

This clonotype was recorded a few times. The chain combines TRBV7-8 with TRBJ1-5; tentatively, D is TRBD1 (5 bases). Germline values: CDR1 SGHVS, CDR2 FQNEAQ. Between the trimmed V and J ends, which lost 5 bases and 6 bases, there was a span of 29 bases. The CDR3 is 19 amino acids. CDR3 sequence: CASSANRNSRRLFSQPQHF. Written as DNA, the CDR3 is TGTGCCAGCAGCGCAAACAGGAATTCGAGGCGGCTGTTTAGTCAGCCCCAGCATTTT. Drawing the rest from reference TRBV7-8 and TRBJ1-5, the complete variable domain is GAGVSQSPRYKVAKRGQDVALRCDPISGHVSLFWYQQALGQGPEFLTYFQNEAQLDKSGLPSDRFFAERPEGSVSTLKIQRTQQEDSAVYLCASSANRNSRRLFSQPQHFGDGTRLSIL.

This clonotype occurred a few times. DNA for the CDR3: TGTGCCACCAGCAGAACCCTACCTACTAACACCGGGGAGCTGTTTTTT. Translating gives CATSRTLPTNTGELFF. The chain uses TRBV15 and TRBJ2-2; D gene uncertain. The germline V gene has CDR1 LNHNV and CDR2 YYDKDF (reference sequence). Trimming stripped 2 bases from V and 2 bases from J, with 12 bases between. This CDR3 is built from 16 residues.

The chain is built from TRBV7-9 and TRBJ1-4; TRBD1 matches 10 bases. V trimming: 2 bases; J trimming: 9 bases; junction bases outside the gene matches: 6. The CDR3 is 15 residues long. The germline V gene has CDR1 SEHNR and CDR2 FQNEAQ (reference sequence). The CDR3 sequence: CASSLPGTGAQKLFF. DNA for the CDR3: TGTGCCAGCAGCTTACCCGGGACAGGGGCGCAAAAACTGTTTTTT.

The gene calls are TRBV6-5 and TRBJ2-5, with D unresolved. The CDR3 covers 14 residues. Deletions cut 0 bases from V and 1 base from J, with 6 bases between. The germline gives CDR1 MNHEY, CDR2 SVGAGI. CDR3 nucleotide sequence: TGTGCCAGCAGTTACTCGAGAGCCCAAGAGACCCAGTACTTC. Translation: CASSYSRAQETQYF.

This clonotype was seen a few times. The CDR3, as DNA: TGTGCCACCAGTGATTTCTCAGGGAACACCGGGGAGCTGTTTTTT. Protein product: CATSDFSGNTGELFF. This rearrangement joins TRBV24-1 to TRBJ2-2; D uncertain. Trimming shortened V by 1 base and J by 1 base, and 6 bases separated the two germline ends. This CDR3 region has 15 residues. CDR1 KGHDR and CDR2 SFDVKD come from the germline V gene.

This clonotype was detected a few times. The CDR3 protein is CASSPSSGRVETQYF. CDR3 DNA sequence: TGTGCCAGCAGCCCCTCTAGCGGGAGAGTTGAGACCCAGTACTTC. The chain joins TRBV7-2 to TRBJ2-5; 10 bases are a match to TRBD2. This CDR3 spans 15 amino acids. CDR1 and CDR2 (germline): SGHTA, FQGNSA. J gave up 5 bases and V 5 bases, and 8 bases lay outside the gene matches.

This sequence joins TRBV10-3 and TRBJ2-6; 7 bases fit TRBD1. V was clipped by 3 bases and J by 2 bases; unmatched bases: 1. Germline V lookup: CDR1 ENHRY, CDR2 SYGVKD. The CDR3 totals 15 residues. CDR3 in DNA: TGTGCCATCAGTGAAGGGGGCGCTGGGGCCAACGTCCTGACTTTC. Protein sequence: CAISEGGAGANVLTF.